This entry features one TCR beta chain sequence. The sample originates from a study of response to subunit inactivated influenza vaccine. TCRdb recomputed calls from the RT-PCR reads with MiXCR, one row per CDR3 protein. The table lists 500,000 to 550,000 distinct CDR3 sequences, roughly 25% of them singletons. These data were also filed under a second study, of T cells expressing NK-cell markers. That paper states: Beta-chain TCR cDNA was generated via 5'RACE template switching with UMIs. The TCR beta repertoires were obtained from sorted CD3+CD56+NKG2C+, CD3+CD56+NKG2C- and CD3+CD56-NKG2C+ T cells. Six or seven donors had dominant NKG2C+ clonotypes that comprised about 1.0-7.0% of their CD8+ T cells. The leading position in the CD3+CD56-NKG2C+ fraction of several donors also went to these clonotypes.

The TCR originated in a middle-aged man who received an inactivated influenza vaccine. Material: CD4+ T cells sorted from PBMCs, obtained roughly 12 days after vaccination.

CDR3 bases: TGTGCCAGCAGTGACTCTGCGGGGCAGTATTTT. Its protein is CASSDSAGQYF. This chain connects TRBV6-4 to TRBJ2-3; D possibly corresponds to TRBD2 (5 bases). Germline loops: CDR1 MRHNA, CDR2 SNTAGT. The CDR3 contains 11 residues. The V gene lost 0 bases and the J gene lost 11 bases, with 6 bases spanning the gap.